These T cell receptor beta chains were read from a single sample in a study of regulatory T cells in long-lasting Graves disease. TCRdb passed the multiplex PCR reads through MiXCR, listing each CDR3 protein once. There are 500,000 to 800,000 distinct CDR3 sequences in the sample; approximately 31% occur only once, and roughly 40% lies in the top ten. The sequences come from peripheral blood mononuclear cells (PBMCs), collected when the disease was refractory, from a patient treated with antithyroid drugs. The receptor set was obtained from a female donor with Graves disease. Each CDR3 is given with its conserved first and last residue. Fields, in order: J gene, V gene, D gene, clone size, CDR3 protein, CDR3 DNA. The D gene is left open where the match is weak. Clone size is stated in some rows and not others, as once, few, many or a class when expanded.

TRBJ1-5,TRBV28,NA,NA,CASSLFQISNQPQHF,TGTGCCAGCAGTTTGTTTCAAATCAGCAATCAGCCCCAGCATTTT
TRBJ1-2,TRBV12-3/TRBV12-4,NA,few,CASSTAPANYGYTF,TGTGCCAGCAGCACAGCCCCAGCTAACTATGGCTACACCTTC
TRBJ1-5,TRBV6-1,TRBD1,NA,CASRQTGNSQPQHF,TGTGCCAGCAGGCAGACAGGGAATAGCCAGCCCCAGCATTTT
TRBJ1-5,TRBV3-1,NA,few,CASSLGPRSNQPQHF,TGTGCCAGCAGTTTGGGACCGCGGAGCAATCAGCCCCAGCATTTT
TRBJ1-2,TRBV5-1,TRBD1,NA,CASSPGQGPGYGYTF,TGCGCCAGCAGCCCGGGACAGGGGCCGGGCTATGGCTACACCTTC
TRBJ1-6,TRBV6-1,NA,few,CASSEAKPGEAIISPLHF,TGTGCCAGCAGTGAAGCCAAGCCGGGGGAGGCTATCATTTCACCCCTCCACTTT
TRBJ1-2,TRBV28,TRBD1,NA,CASTQPTGVVYGYTF,TGTGCCAGCACCCAACCTACAGGGGTTGTCTATGGCTACACCTTC
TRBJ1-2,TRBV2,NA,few,CASSETGVTGYTF,TGTGCCAGCAGTGAGACAGGCGTTACTGGCTACACCTTC
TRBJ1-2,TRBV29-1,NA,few,CSVQKILTGEIYYGYTF,TGCAGCGTCCAAAAGATCTTGACAGGCGAGATATACTATGGCTACACCTTC
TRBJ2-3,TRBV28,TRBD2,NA,CASSEQGTSADTQYF,TGTGCCAGCAGTGAGCAGGGGACTAGCGCAGATACGCAGTATTTT
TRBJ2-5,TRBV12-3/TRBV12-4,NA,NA,CASSLSRAQETQYF,TGTGCCAGCAGTTTAAGCAGGGCTCAAGAGACCCAGTACTTC
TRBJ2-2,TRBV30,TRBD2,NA,CARSGPSGTGELFF,TGTGCCCGCTCAGGACCTAGCGGGACCGGGGAGCTGTTTTTT
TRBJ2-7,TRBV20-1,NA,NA,CSARDAPGRGLSGSVF,TGCAGTGCTAGAGACGCCCCTGGCAGGGGGCTTAGCGGGAGTGTCTTC
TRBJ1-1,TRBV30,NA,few,CAWSVLGETEAFF,TGTGCCTGGAGTGTTCTAGGCGAAACGGAAGCTTTCTTT
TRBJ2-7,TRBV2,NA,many,CASKGGLAEQYF,TGTGCCAGCAAAGGGGGGCTGGCCGAGCAGTACTTC
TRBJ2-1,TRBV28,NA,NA,CASSLQHYQKGFF,TGTGCCAGCAGTTTACAGCATTACCAGAAGGGGTTCTTC
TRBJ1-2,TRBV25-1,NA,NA,CASSDNTGTLGYGYTF,TGTGCCAGCAGTGATAATACCGGGACTTTGGGCTATGGCTACACCTTC
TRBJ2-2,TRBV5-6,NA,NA,CASSLVFGELFF,TGTGCCAGCAGCTTGGTGTTCGGGGAGCTGTTTTTT
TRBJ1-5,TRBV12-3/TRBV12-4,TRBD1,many,CASRSRGFDQPQHF,TGTGCCAGCAGAAGCAGGGGGTTTGATCAGCCCCAGCATTTT
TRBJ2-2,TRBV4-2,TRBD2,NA,CASSQEGAKRGGELFF,TGTGCCAGCAGCCAAGAGGGTGCTAAGCGGGGCGGGGAGCTGTTTTTT
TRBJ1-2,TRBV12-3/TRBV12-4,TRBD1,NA,CASSSRTGAGYTF,TGTGCCAGCAGTTCTCGGACAGGAGCCGGCTACACCTTC
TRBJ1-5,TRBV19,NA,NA,CASSITASNQPQHF,TGTGCCAGTAGTATCACAGCTAGCAATCAGCCCCAGCATTTT
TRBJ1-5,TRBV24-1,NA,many,CATSDATVSQPQHF,TGTGCCACCAGTGATGCGACAGTGTCCCAGCCCCAGCATTTT
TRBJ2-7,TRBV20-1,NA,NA,CSARPRMGSGLTYEQYF,TGCAGTGCTAGACCCCGTATGGGTAGCGGTCTCACCTACGAGCAGTACTTC
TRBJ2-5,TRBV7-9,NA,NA,CASSLEAGPQETQYF,TGTGCCAGCAGCTTAGAAGCGGGTCCGCAAGAGACCCAGTACTTC
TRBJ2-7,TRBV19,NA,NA,CASSPSTGEQYF,TGTGCCAGTAGTCCCTCGACCGGCGAGCAGTACTTC
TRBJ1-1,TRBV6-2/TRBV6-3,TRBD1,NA,CASTEGGRMVGNTEAFF,TGTGCCAGCACCGAAGGGGGCAGGATGGTGGGGAACACTGAAGCTTTCTTT
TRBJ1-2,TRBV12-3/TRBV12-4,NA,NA,CASSLGSTVYGYTF,TGTGCCAGCAGTTTAGGCTCCACGGTTTATGGCTACACCTTC
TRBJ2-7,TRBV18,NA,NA,CASSPDRSALLPDEQYF,TGTGCCAGCTCACCCGACAGGTCCGCGCTTCTCCCTGACGAGCAGTACTTC
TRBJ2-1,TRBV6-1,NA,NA,CASSAVWGSNEQFF,TGTGCCAGCAGTGCCGTCTGGGGATCCAATGAGCAGTTCTTC
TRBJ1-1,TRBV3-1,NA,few,CASGRLRGNTEAFF,TGTGCCAGCGGACGTTTGAGGGGGAACACTGAAGCTTTCTTT
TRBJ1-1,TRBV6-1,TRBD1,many,CASSERQGDEAFF,TGTGCCAGCAGTGAACGGCAGGGGGATGAAGCTTTCTTT
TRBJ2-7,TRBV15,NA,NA,CATSVTWRDYEQYF,TGTGCCACCAGCGTGACCTGGAGGGACTACGAGCAGTACTTC
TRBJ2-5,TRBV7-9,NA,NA,CASSLGYQETQYF,TGTGCCAGCAGCTTAGGATACCAAGAGACCCAGTACTTC
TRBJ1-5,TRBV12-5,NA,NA,CASGLVQGQPQHF,TGTGCTAGTGGTTTGGTACAGGGTCAGCCCCAGCATTTT
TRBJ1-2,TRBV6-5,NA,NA,CASSYIQANYGYTF,TGTGCCAGCAGTTACATCCAGGCCAACTATGGCTACACCTTC
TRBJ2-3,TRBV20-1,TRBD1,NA,CSASTGGGSTDTQYF,TGCAGTGCCAGCACAGGGGGCGGAAGCACAGATACGCAGTATTTT
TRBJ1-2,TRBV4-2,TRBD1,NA,CASSQSGQAARGYTF,TGTGCCAGCAGCCAGTCGGGACAGGCGGCTCGGGGCTACACCTTC
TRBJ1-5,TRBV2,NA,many,CASSPGPVQPQHF,TGTGCCAGCAGTCCTGGTCCCGTGCAGCCCCAGCATTTT
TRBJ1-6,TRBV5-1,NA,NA,CASREGFNSPLHF,TGCGCCAGCAGAGAGGGATTTAATTCACCCCTCCACTTT
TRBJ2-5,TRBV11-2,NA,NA,CASSFIWGKETQYF,TGTGCCAGCAGCTTCATTTGGGGGAAAGAGACCCAGTACTTC
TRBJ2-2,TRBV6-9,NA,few,CASSYSFGGELFF,TGTGCCAGCAGTTACTCTTTCGGGGGGGAGCTGTTTTTT
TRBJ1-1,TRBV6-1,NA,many,CASDRQPNTEAFF,TGTGCCAGCGATCGACAACCGAACACTGAAGCTTTCTTT
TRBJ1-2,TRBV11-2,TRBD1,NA,CASSQTGQNYGYTF,TGTGCCAGCAGCCAAACGGGACAGAACTATGGCTACACCTTC
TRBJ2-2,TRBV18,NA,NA,CASSPPGAGELFF,TGTGCCAGCTCACCACCAGGGGCCGGGGAGCTGTTTTTT
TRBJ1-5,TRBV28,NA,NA,CASSRPTGNQPQHF,TGTGCCAGCAGCCGACCGACGGGCAATCAGCCCCAGCATTTT
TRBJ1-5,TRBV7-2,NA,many,CASSFDGQQYQPQHF,TGTGCCAGCAGCTTTGACGGACAGCAGTATCAGCCCCAGCATTTT
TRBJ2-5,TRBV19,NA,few,CATLGVARVEETQYF,TGTGCCACGTTAGGGGTGGCTAGAGTTGAAGAGACCCAGTACTTC